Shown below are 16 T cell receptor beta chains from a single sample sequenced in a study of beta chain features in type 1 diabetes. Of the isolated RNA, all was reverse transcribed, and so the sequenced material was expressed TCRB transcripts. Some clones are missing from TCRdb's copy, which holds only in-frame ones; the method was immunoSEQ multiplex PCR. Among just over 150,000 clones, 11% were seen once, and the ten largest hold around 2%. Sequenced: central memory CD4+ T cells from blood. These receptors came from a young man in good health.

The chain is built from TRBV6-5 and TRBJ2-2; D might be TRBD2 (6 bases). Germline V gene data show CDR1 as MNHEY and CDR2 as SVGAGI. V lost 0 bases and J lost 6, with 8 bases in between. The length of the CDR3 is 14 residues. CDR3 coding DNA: TGTGCCAGCAGTTACTCCGGGGGAGCCGGGGAGCTGTTTTTT. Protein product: CASSYSGGAGELFF.

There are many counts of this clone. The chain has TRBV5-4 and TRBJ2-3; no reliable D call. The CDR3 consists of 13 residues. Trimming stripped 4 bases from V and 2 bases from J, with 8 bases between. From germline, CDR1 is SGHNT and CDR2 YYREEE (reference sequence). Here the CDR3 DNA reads TGTGCCAGCAGCCAACCCCACACAGATACGCAGTATTTT. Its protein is CASSQPHTDTQYF.

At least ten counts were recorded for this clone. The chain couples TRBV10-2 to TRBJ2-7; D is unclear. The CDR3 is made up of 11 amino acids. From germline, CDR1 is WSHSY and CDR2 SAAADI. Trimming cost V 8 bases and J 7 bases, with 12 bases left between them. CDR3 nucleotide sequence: TGCGCCAGCGGCCCTTTCTTGGAGCAGTACTTC. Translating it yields CASGPFLEQYF.

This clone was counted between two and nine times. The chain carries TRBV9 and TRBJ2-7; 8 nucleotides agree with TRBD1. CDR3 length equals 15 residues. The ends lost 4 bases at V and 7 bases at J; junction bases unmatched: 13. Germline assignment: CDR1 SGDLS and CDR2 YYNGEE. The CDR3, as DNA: TGTGCCAGCAGCCCATCGACAGGGGTGGGTAGAGAGCAGTACTTC. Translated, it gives CASSPSTGVGREQYF.

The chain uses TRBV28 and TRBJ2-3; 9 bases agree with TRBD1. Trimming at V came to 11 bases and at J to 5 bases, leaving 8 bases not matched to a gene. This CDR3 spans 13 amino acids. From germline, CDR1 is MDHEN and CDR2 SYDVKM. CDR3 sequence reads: CASYGTGRDTQYF. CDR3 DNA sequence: TGTGCCTCGTACGGGACAGGGAGAGATACGCAGTATTTT.

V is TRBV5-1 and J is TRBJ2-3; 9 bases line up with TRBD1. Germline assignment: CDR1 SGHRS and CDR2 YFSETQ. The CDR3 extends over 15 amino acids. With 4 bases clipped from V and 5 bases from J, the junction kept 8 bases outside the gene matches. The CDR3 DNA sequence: TGCGCCAGCAGCATCTCACAGGGGGCCGGAGATACGCAGTATTTT. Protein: CASSISQGAGDTQYF.

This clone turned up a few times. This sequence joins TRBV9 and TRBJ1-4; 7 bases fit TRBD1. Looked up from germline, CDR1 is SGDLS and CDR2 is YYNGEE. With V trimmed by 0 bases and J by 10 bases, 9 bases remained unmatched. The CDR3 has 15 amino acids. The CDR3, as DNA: TGTGCCAGCAGCGTAGCTGGGACAGAAAGGGGAAAACTGTTTTTT. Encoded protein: CASSVAGTERGKLFF. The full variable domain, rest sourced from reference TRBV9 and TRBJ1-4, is DSGVTQTPKHLITATGQRVTLRCSPRSGDLSVYWYQQSLDQGLQFLIQYYNGEERAKGNILERFSAQQFPDLHSELNLSSLELGDSALYFCASSVAGTERGKLFFGSGTQLSVL.

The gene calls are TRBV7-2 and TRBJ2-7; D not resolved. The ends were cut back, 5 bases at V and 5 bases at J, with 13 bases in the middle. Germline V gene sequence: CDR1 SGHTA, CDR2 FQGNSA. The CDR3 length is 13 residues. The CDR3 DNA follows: TGTGCCAGCAGCCAGCTTGGAGCCCACGAGCAGTACTTC. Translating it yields CASSQLGAHEQYF. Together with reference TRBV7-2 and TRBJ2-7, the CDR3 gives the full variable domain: GAGVSQSPSNKVTEKGKDVELRCDPISGHTALYWYRQSLGQGLEFLIYFQGNSAPDKSGLPSDRFSAERTGGSVSTLTIQRTQQEDSAVYLCASSQLGAHEQYFGPGTRLTVT.

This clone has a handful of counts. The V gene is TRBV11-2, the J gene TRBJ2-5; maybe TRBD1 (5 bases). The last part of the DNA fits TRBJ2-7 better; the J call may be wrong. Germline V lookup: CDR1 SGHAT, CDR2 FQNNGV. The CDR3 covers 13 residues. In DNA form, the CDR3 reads TGTGCCAGCAGCTCCCAGGGTTGGGCCGAGCAGTACTTC. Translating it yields CASSSQGWAEQYF.

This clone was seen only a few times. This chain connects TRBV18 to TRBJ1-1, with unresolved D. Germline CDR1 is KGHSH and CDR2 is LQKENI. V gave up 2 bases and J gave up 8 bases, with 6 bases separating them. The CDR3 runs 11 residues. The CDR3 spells CASSPAAEAFF. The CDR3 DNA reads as TGTGCCAGCTCACCAGCAGCGGAAGCTTTCTTT.

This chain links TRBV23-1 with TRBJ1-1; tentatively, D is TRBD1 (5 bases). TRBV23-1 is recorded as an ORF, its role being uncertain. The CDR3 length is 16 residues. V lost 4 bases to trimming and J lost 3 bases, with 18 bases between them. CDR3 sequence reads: CASSLPTQALDTEAFF. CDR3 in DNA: TGCGCCAGCAGTCTCCCTACACAGGCATTGGACACTGAAGCTTTCTTT.

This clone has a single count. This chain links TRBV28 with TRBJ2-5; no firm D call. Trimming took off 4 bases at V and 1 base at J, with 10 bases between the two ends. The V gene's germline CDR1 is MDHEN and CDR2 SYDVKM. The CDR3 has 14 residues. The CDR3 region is CASSSTIIQETQYF. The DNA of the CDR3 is TGTGCCAGCAGTTCCACGATTATCCAAGAGACCCAGTACTTC.

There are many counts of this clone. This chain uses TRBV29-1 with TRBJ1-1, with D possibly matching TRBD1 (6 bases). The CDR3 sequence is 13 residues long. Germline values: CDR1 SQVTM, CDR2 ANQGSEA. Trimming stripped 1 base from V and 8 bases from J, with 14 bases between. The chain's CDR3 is CSVEVQQGMEAFF. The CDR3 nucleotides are TGCAGCGTTGAAGTCCAACAGGGTATGGAAGCTTTCTTT. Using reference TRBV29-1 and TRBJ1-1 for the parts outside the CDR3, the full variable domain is SAVISQKPSRDICQRGTSLTIQCQVDSQVTMMFWYRQQPGQSLTLIATANQGSEATYESGFVIDKFPISRPNLTFSTLTVSNMSPEDSSIYLCSVEVQQGMEAFFGQGTRLTVV.

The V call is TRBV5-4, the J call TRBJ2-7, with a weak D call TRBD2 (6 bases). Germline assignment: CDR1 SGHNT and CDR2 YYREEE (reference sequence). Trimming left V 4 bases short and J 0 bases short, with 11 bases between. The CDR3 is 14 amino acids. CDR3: CASSRGLASYEQYF. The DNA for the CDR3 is TGTGCCAGCAGCCGGGGACTGGCCTCCTACGAGCAGTACTTC.

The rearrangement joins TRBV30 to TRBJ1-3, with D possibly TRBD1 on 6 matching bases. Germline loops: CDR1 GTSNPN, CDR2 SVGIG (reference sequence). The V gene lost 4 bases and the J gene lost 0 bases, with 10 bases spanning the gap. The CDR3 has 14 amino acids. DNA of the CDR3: TGTGCCTGGAATACAGGGTTCTCTGGAAACACCATATATTTT. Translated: CAWNTGFSGNTIYF.

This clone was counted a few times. The CDR3: CASNVERLTGLNTEAFF. DNA for the CDR3: TGTGCCAGCAATGTAGAGCGGTTGACGGGCCTGAACACTGAAGCTTTCTTT. The chain is built from TRBV13 and TRBJ1-1; no definite D call. The CDR3 totals 17 residues. Trimming left V 7 bases short and J 0 bases short, with 21 bases between. The germline V gene encodes CDR1 PRHDT and CDR2 FYEKMQ (reference sequence). Combining the CDR3 with reference TRBV13 and TRBJ1-1 gives the whole variable domain AAGVIQSPRHLIKEKRETATLKCYPIPRHDTVYWYQQGPGQDPQFLISFYEKMQSDKGSIPDRFSAQQFSDYHSELNMSSLELGDSALYFCASNVERLTGLNTEAFFGQGTRLTVV.